This T cell receptor beta chain is drawn from a study of blood T cell repertoires in COVID-19. Sequencing was performed with immunoSEQ multiplex PCR; in TCRdb, only in-frame clones are kept and a portion is missing. Of 150,000 to 200,000 clones listed, around four fifths are singletons. The study recruited people aged roughly 18 to 100 years across approximately 25 US areas. The germline V gene has CDR1 SGHTA and CDR2 FQGTGA. The CDR3 covers 15 residues. V was shortened by 3 bases and J by 0 bases, with 9 bases between the two germline ends. Sequenced: PBMCs or T cells enriched from blood (not recorded which). The TCR was taken from a woman between 50 and 59 years old who had recovered from COVID-19. The gene calls are TRBV7-3 and TRBJ2-1; the D is unclear. The CDR3 here is CASSFGGSSYNEQFF. The CDR3, as DNA: TGTGCCAGCAGCTTTGGCGGAAGCTCCTACAATGAGCAGTTCTTC.